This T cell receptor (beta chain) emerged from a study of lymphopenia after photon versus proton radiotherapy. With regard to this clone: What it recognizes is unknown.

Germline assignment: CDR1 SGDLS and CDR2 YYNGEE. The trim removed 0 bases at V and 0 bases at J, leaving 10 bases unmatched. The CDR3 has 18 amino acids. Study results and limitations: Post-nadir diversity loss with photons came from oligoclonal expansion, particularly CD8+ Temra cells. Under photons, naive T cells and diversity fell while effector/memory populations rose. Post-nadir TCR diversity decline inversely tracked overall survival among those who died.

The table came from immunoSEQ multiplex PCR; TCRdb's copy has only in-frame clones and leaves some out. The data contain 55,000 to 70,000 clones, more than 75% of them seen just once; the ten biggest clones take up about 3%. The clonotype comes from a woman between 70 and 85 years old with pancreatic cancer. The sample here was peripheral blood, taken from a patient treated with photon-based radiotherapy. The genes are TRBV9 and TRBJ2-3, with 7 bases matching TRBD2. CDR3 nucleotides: TGTGCCAGCAGCGTAGGGTTCGGCGGGAGTAGGAGCACAGATACGCAGTATTTT. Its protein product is CASSVGFGGSRSTDTQYF.